The rows below give T cell receptor beta chains drawn from one sample of a study of T cells after yellow fever vaccination. TCRdb ran MiXCR on the 5' RACE reads and lists one entry per CDR3 protein. The sample includes approximately 450,000 distinct CDR3 sequences, around 19% of them seen just once. The sequencing used PBMCs, collected before the yellow fever booster vaccination. Receptors originate from a man aged 18-30 years who received the YFV17D yellow fever vaccine. Each CDR3 is given with its conserved first and last residue. Fields, in order: D gene, clone size, V gene, J gene, CDR3 DNA, CDR3 protein. The D gene is left open where the match is weak. Size is omitted from some rows. Given values are once, few, many or a class for expanded clones.

NA	few	TRBV7-2	TRBJ1-4	TGTGCCAGCAGCTTCGCAACAACTAATGAAAAACTGTTTTTT	CASSFATTNEKLFF
TRBD1	NA	TRBV24-1	TRBJ2-1	TGTGCCACCAGTGATCCCGCCCCCGACAGGGCCCCCTACAATGAGCAGTTCTTC	CATSDPAPDRAPYNEQFF
TRBD1	few	TRBV6-5	TRBJ1-2	TGTGCCAGCAGGCATGACAGGGTAGTAGGCTATGGCTACACCTTC	CASRHDRVVGYGYTF
TRBD2	few	TRBV7-2	TRBJ2-5	TGTGCCAGCAGTGCGGGGGCCGGGAGGGAAGAGACCCAGTACTTC	CASSAGAGREETQYF
NA	few	TRBV7-2	TRBJ2-3	TGTGCCAGCTTTTGGGGGAGGACGCAGTATTTT	CASFWGRTQYF
NA	few	TRBV6-2/TRBV6-3	TRBJ2-1	TGTGCCAGCACTCTTAGGTCTCGTTACAATGAGCAGTTCTTC	CASTLRSRYNEQFF
NA	NA	TRBV7-2	TRBJ1-5	TGTGCCAGCAGCTTAGTCTGGGGAAGTAGCAATCAGCCCCAGCATTTT	CASSLVWGSSNQPQHF
NA	NA	TRBV6-5	TRBJ1-6	TGTGCCAGCAGTTACTCCTACGGGATCGGGCCACCCCTCCACTTT	CASSYSYGIGPPLHF
TRBD1	few	TRBV12-3/TRBV12-4	TRBJ1-1	TGTGCCAGCAGTCGAGGGGGACAGGGGGCCCCTGAAGCTTTCTTT	CASSRGGQGAPEAFF
NA	NA	TRBV7-9	TRBJ1-2	TGTGCCAGCAGCTCCGGGGGGGCCCTAAACTATGGCTACACCTTC	CASSSGGALNYGYTF
TRBD1	NA	TRBV9	TRBJ1-2	TGTGCCAGCAGCGTGACAGGGTCAAGCTATGGCTACACCTTC	CASSVTGSSYGYTF
NA	NA	TRBV20-1	TRBJ1-5	TGCAGTGCTCGGGACCCTGGGTCGTCACAGCCCCAGCATTTT	CSARDPGSSQPQHF
NA	few	TRBV10-3	TRBJ1-1	TGTGCCATCAGTGAGTACAGTGGGACTGAAGCTTTCTTT	CAISEYSGTEAFF
NA	few	TRBV12-5	TRBJ1-3	TGTGCTAGTGGTGAGGTCGGCCGAGGAAACACCATATATTTT	CASGEVGRGNTIYF
NA	once	TRBV11-2	TRBJ1-1	TGTGCCAGCAGCCGAACCCTACGTGGCGTAGGGACTGTTCACGAAATGAACACTGAAGCTTTCTTT	CASSRTLRGVGTVHEMNTEAFF
NA	few	TRBV9	TRBJ2-2	TGTGCCAGCGCAAAGGGGCCGGACACCGGGGAGCTGTTTTTT	CASAKGPDTGELFF
TRBD1	NA	TRBV7-2	TRBJ1-2	TGTGCCAGCAGCTTAAATGAGGGGGCGTACGGCTACACCTTC	CASSLNEGAYGYTF
TRBD2	NA	TRBV7-6	TRBJ2-2	TGTGCCAGCAGCCTCATAGCGGGACCTCGGAACACCGGGGAGCTGTTTTTT	CASSLIAGPRNTGELFF
NA	many	TRBV11-1	TRBJ2-3	TGTGCCAGCAGGGGGTTCACAGATACGCAGTATTTT	CASRGFTDTQYF
NA	few	TRBV9	TRBJ1-1	TGTGCCAGCAGCGAGACCCCAGGGAACACTGAAGCTTTCTTT	CASSETPGNTEAFF
NA	many	TRBV9	TRBJ2-3	TGTGCCAGCAGCGTAGCTCAAGGCGCGGATACGCAGTATTTT	CASSVAQGADTQYF
NA	few	TRBV7-2	TRBJ1-5	TGTGCCAGCAGCTTAGTCCTTGGGGGACAGCCCCAGCATTTT	CASSLVLGGQPQHF
NA	few	TRBV6-2/TRBV6-3	TRBJ2-1	TGTGCCAGCAGTTTTAACTACAGGGTCGAGCAGTTCTTC	CASSFNYRVEQFF
NA	NA	TRBV7-3	TRBJ2-3	TGTGCCAGCAGCGAGGATCGCCATACGCAGTATTTT	CASSEDRHTQYF
NA	NA	TRBV2	TRBJ2-5	TGTGCCAGCAGTGAAGCGGTAGGATGGGAGACCCAGTACTTC	CASSEAVGWETQYF
NA	few	TRBV11-1	TRBJ2-7	TGTGCCAGCAGCCCGCCCTCCTCCTACGAGCAGTACTTC	CASSPPSSYEQYF
TRBD1	few	TRBV5-1	TRBJ2-3	TGCGCCAGCAGTTCCGTAACGGGACAGTCCACAGATACGCAGTATTTT	CASSSVTGQSTDTQYF
TRBD1	NA	TRBV2	TRBJ1-2	TGTGCCAGCAACAAAGACAGGGGTATGGGCTATGGCTACACCTTC	CASNKDRGMGYGYTF